The 20 T cell receptor beta chains in this list originate from one sample, sequenced in a study of blood T cell repertoires in COVID-19. Clones were sequenced by immunoSEQ multiplex PCR, and TCRdb holds only the in-frame ones, with some missing. Of about 220,000 clones in the sample, about four fifths were seen once. The source material was PBMCs or T cells enriched from blood (not recorded which). These receptor sequences come from a woman aged 40 to 50 who had been exposed to COVID-19.

V is TRBV7-6 and J is TRBJ2-5; 9 bases agree with TRBD1. CDR1 is SGHVS, CDR2 FNYEAQ, per germline. The CDR3 consists of 15 residues. J was trimmed by 4 bases and V by 1 base; bases with no gene match: 4. This CDR3 reads CASSLEVTGGETQYF. In DNA form, the CDR3 reads TGTGCCAGCAGCTTAGAAGTGACAGGGGGAGAGACCCAGTACTTC.

This clone showed up just a few times. The chain recombines TRBV11-2 with TRBJ2-1; D ambiguous. CDR3 size: 14 residues. V was shortened by 1 base and J by 5 bases, with 9 bases between the two germline ends. Germline V gene sequence: CDR1 SGHAT, CDR2 FQNNGV. The CDR3 nucleotides are TGTGCCAGCAGCTTAGTCGGAGCGCACAATGAGCAGTTCTTC. Translation gives CASSLVGAHNEQFF.

Notes on this clone: A junction boundary mismatches the germline segment, possibly from a read error. The chain joins TRBV27 to TRBJ1-2; D is perhaps TRBD1 (6 bases). Germline V gene sequence: CDR1 MNHEY, CDR2 SMNVEV (reference sequence). The CDR3 extends over 11 amino acids. CDR3 amino acids: CASSIGRTAFF. The CDR3 coding sequence is TGTGCCAGCAGCATCGGGCGGACAGCCTTCTTC.

The J gene is TRBJ1-3, the V gene TRBV3-1 (or the pseudogene TRBV3-2), with D possibly matching TRBD1 (6 bases). CDR3 length: 13 residues. Per germline, CDR1 LGHDT and CDR2 YNNKEL (reference sequence). Between the trimmed V and J ends, which lost 3 bases and 9 bases, there was a span of 12 bases. The CDR3 reads CASSQRQGGTIYF. CDR3 DNA sequence: TGTGCCAGCAGCCAGAGGCAAGGGGGCACCATATATTTT.

The chain joins TRBV12-3 or TRBV12-4 to TRBJ1-2; TRBD1 is a possible D gene (6 bases). With 3 bases removed from V and 6 bases from J, the gap between germline ends came to 11 bases. The CDR3 runs 13 residues. DNA for the CDR3: TGTGCCAGCAGTTTTTCAGGGGAAAATGGCTACACCTTC. This codes for CASSFSGENGYTF.

This chain joins TRBV7-2 and TRBJ2-2; 7 nucleotides match TRBD2. Per germline, CDR1 SGHTA and CDR2 FQGNSA. Unmatched junction bases numbered 7, after V lost 8 bases and J lost 1 base. CDR3 length: 15 amino acids. The CDR3 DNA follows: TGTGCCAGCGCCGCCCAGCGGGGGAACACCGGGGAGCTGTTTTTT. Protein sequence: CASAAQRGNTGELFF.

The chain combines TRBV19 with TRBJ2-2; possible D gene TRBD2, 6 bases. V was clipped by 2 bases and J by 4 bases, with 11 bases between them. CDR1 is LNHDA and CDR2 is SQIVND in the germline V gene (reference sequence). The CDR3 is 15 residues long. This CDR3 reads CASSINGDFTGELFF. The CDR3, as DNA: TGTGCCAGTAGTATAAATGGGGACTTCACCGGGGAGCTGTTTTTT. Supplemented by reference TRBV19 and TRBJ2-2, the full variable domain reads DGGITQSPKYLFRKEGQNVTLSCEQNLNHDAMYWYRQDPGQGLRLIYYSQIVNDFQKGDIAEGYSVSREKKESFPLTVTSAQKNPTAFYLCASSINGDFTGELFFGEGSRLTVL.

The CDR3 loop reads CASSSPEDGDEQYF. For the CDR3, the DNA is TGTGCCAGCAGCTCCCCCGAAGACGGGGACGAGCAGTACTTC. This chain uses TRBV5-6 with TRBJ2-7, with a weak D call TRBD2 (5 bases). This CDR3 has 14 amino acids. Germline values: CDR1 SGHDT, CDR2 YYEEEE. Trimming cost V 3 bases and J 5 bases, with 15 bases left between them.

The V gene is TRBV29-1, the J gene TRBJ1-1, with D maybe TRBD1 (6 bases). The ends were cut back, 7 bases at V and 5 bases at J, with 14 bases in the middle. CDR1 SQVTM and CDR2 ANQGSEA come from the germline V gene. The CDR3 sequence is 12 residues long. The CDR3 loop reads CSAVQGWTEAFF. CDR3 bases: TGCAGCGCTGTACAGGGATGGACTGAAGCTTTCTTT.

This chain joins TRBV28 and TRBJ1-1, with D possibly being TRBD1 (5 bases). Germline V gene data show CDR1 as MDHEN and CDR2 as SYDVKM. V was trimmed by 10 bases and J by 6 bases, leaving 15 bases between them. The CDR3 extends over 12 amino acids. The CDR3 protein is CATSRVIAEAFF. The DNA of the CDR3 is TGTGCCACATCCAGGGTAATCGCTGAAGCTTTCTTT.

The chain combines TRBV18 with TRBJ2-1; 9 bases line up with TRBD2. Germline trimming cut 8 bases from V and 6 bases from J; bases unmatched to any gene: 8. The V gene's germline CDR1 is KGHSH and CDR2 LQKENI. CDR3 length equals 14 residues. Here the CDR3 reads CASRRLAGINEQFF. CDR3 in DNA: TGTGCCAGCCGCCGGCTAGCGGGGATCAATGAGCAGTTCTTC.

The chain joins TRBV7-2 to TRBJ2-5, with TRBD2 identical over 9 bases. Germline assignment: CDR1 SGHTA and CDR2 FQGNSA. V shed 5 bases and J 1 base; nucleotides not matched to a gene: 5. The CDR3 has 15 amino acids. CDR3 bases: TGTGCCAGCAGCCAATCTAGCGGGGTCCAAGAGACCCAGTACTTC. Its translation: CASSQSSGVQETQYF.

The chain combines TRBV7-9 with TRBJ1-2; 8 bases map to TRBD1. This CDR3 has 17 residues. Per germline, CDR1 SEHNR and CDR2 FQNEAQ (reference sequence). V was pared by 4 bases and J by 3 bases, with 13 bases of the junction left unmatched. In DNA, the CDR3 is TGTGCCAGCAGCTCGCGGACAGGGAGGCCCGCCGACTATGGCTACACCTTC. It is translated as CASSSRTGRPADYGYTF. Using reference TRBV7-9 and TRBJ1-2 for the parts outside the CDR3, the full variable domain is DTGVSQNPRHKITKRGQNVTFRCDPISEHNRLYWYRQTLGQGPEFLTYFQNEAQLEKSRLLSDRFSAERPKGSFSTLEIQRTEQGDSAMYLCASSSRTGRPADYGYTFGSGTRLTVV.

The rearrangement uses TRBV5-6 and TRBJ1-5; the D is unclear. Germline CDR1 SGHDT, CDR2 YYEEEE. V lost 2 bases and J lost 2, with 11 bases in between. This CDR3 comprises 15 residues. The CDR3 nucleotides are TGTGCCAGCAGCTTTTATACAACACGCAATCAGCCCCAGCATTTT. It is translated as CASSFYTTRNQPQHF.

The DNA for the CDR3 is TGTGCCAGCAGCTTGGAAGGGGCTCCAAGCTCTGGAAACACCATATATTTT. Its protein is CASSLEGAPSSGNTIYF. The genes are TRBV5-8 and TRBJ1-3, with a tentative D call TRBD1 (5 bases). The CDR3 covers 17 residues. The V gene lost 0 bases and the J gene lost 0 bases, with 13 bases spanning the gap. Germline values: CDR1 SGHTS, CDR2 YDEGEE.

In nucleotides, the CDR3 is TGCGCCAGCAGCCAAGACTGGCTGCGGGGGGGCCTGAGGGAGCAGTACTTC. Translation: CASSQDWLRGGLREQYF. The chain recombines TRBV4-3 with TRBJ2-7; 9 nucleotides match TRBD2. The CDR3 extends over 17 amino acids. V shed 0 bases and J 7 bases; nucleotides not matched to a gene: 13. Germline CDR1 is LGHNA and CDR2 is YSLEER.

The chain carries TRBV3-1 (or the pseudogene TRBV3-2) and TRBJ2-7, with 14 bases that match TRBD2. With 5 bases clipped from V and 0 bases from J, the junction kept 6 bases outside the gene matches. CDR3 length: 17 residues. Looked up from germline, CDR1 is LGHDT and CDR2 is YNNKEL (reference sequence). The CDR3 DNA follows: TGTGCCAGCAGCTACGGGACTAGCGGGGGCCTCTCCTACGAGCAGTACTTC. Protein: CASSYGTSGGLSYEQYF.

The chain has TRBV7-2 and TRBJ2-1, with 9 bases fitting TRBD2. V shed 2 bases and J 6 bases; nucleotides not matched to a gene: 5. The length of the CDR3 is 15 residues. The V gene's germline CDR1 is SGHTA and CDR2 FQGNSA. The CDR3 bases are TGTGCCAGCAGCTTAAAAGCGGGGGGATCCAATGAGCAGTTCTTC. Translating gives CASSLKAGGSNEQFF.

The genes are TRBV9 and TRBJ1-1, with D tentatively TRBD1 (6 bases). The CDR3 has 18 amino acids. Trimming removed 3 bases from V and 1 base from J, with 22 bases in between. Looked up from germline, CDR1 is SGDLS and CDR2 is YYNGEE. The CDR3: CASSETGTHILGNTEAFF. As DNA, the CDR3 is TGTGCCAGCAGCGAGACCGGGACACACATACTGGGGAACACTGAAGCTTTCTTT.

A word on this clone: A read error is possible here, since a much larger clone lies one base away. Different DNA sequences within this sample yield the same CDR3. The chain couples TRBV7-9 to TRBJ1-2; 7 bases align to TRBD1. V shed 5 bases, J shed 4 bases, and the junction held 4 bases outside the gene matches. The germline CDR1 and CDR2 sequences are SEHNR and FQNEAQ (reference sequence). CDR3 size: 13 residues. This CDR3 is CASSAQGVYGYTF. In DNA form, the CDR3 reads TGTGCCAGCAGCGCGCAGGGGGTCTATGGCTACACCTTC.